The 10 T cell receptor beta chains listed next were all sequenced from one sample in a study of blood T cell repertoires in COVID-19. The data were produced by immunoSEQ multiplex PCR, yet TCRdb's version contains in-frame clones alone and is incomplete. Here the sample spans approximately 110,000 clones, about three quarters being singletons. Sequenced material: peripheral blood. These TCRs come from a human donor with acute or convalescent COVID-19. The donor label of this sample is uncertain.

CDR3 sequence: CATSDPGGSSGNTIYF. The CDR3 DNA reads as TGTGCCACCAGTGACCCAGGGGGCAGCTCTGGAAACACCATATATTTT. The chain couples TRBV24-1 to TRBJ1-3; the match to TRBD1 covers 8 bases. The CDR3 covers 16 residues. Germline V lookup: CDR1 KGHDR, CDR2 SFDVKD. V lost 4 bases to trimming and J lost 0 bases; unmatched junction nucleotides: 4.

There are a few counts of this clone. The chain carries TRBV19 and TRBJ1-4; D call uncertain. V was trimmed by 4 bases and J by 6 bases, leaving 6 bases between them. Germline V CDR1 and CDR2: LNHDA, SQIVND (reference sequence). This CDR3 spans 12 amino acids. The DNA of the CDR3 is TGTGCCAGTAGTAGGGCAGATGAAAAACTGTTTTTT. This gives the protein CASSRADEKLFF.

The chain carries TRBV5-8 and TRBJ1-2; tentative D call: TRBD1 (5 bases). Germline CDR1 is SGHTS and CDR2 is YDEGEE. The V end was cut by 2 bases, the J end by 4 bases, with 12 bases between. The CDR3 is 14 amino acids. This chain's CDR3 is CASSFETVSYGYTF. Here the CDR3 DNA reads TGTGCCAGCAGCTTTGAGACAGTAAGCTATGGCTACACCTTC. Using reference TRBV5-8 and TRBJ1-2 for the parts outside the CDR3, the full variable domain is EAGVTQSPTHLIKTRGQQATLRCSPISGHTSVYWYQQALGLGLQFLLWYDEGEERNRGNFPPRFSGRQFPNYSSELNVNALELEDSALYLCASSFETVSYGYTFGSGTRLTVV.

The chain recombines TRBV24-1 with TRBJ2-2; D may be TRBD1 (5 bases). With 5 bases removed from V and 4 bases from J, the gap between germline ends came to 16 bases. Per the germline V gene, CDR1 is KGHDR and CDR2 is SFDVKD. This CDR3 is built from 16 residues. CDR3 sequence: CATSAPTPGPTGELFF. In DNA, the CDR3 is TGTGCCACCAGTGCCCCAACGCCAGGGCCCACCGGGGAGCTGTTTTTT.

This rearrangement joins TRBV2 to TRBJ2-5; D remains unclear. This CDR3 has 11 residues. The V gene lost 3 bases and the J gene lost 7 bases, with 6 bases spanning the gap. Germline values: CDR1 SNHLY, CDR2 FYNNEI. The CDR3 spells CASSDIWTQYF. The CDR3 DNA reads TGTGCCAGCAGTGATATATGGACCCAGTACTTC.

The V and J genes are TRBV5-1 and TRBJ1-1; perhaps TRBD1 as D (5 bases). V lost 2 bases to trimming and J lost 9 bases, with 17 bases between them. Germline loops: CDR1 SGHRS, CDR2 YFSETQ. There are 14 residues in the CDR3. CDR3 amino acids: CASSFMEAQGKAFF. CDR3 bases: TGCGCCAGCAGCTTTATGGAAGCTCAGGGTAAAGCTTTCTTT.

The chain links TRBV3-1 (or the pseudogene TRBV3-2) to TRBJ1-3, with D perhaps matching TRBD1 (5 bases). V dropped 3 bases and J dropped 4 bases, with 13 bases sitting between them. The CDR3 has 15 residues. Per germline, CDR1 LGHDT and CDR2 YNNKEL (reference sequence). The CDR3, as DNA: TGTGCCAGCAGCCAGAATCAGGGTGTGGGAAACACCATATATTTT. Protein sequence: CASSQNQGVGNTIYF.

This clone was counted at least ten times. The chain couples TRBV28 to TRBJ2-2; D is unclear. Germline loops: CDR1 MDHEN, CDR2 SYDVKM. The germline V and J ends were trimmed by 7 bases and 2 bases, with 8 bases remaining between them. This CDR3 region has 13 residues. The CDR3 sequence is CASTRLNTGELFF. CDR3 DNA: TGTGCCAGCACAAGACTTAACACCGGGGAGCTGTTTTTT. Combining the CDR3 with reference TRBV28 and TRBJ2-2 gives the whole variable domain DVKVTQSSRYLVKRTGEKVFLECVQDMDHENMFWYRQDPGLGLRLIYFSYDVKMKEKGDIPEGYSVSREKKERFSLILESASTNQTSMYLCASTRLNTGELFFGEGSRLTVL.

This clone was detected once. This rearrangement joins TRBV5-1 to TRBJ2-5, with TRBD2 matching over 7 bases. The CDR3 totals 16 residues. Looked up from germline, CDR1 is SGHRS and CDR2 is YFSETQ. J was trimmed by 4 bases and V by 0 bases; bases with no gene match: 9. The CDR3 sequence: CASSLAGGGGLETQYF. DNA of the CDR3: TGCGCCAGCAGCTTGGCCGGCGGGGGAGGGTTAGAGACCCAGTACTTC. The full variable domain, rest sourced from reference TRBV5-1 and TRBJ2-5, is KAGVTQTPRYLIKTRGQQVTLSCSPISGHRSVSWYQQTPGQGLQFLFEYFSETQRNKGNFPGRFSGRQFSNSRSEMNVSTLELGDSALYLCASSLAGGGGLETQYFGPGTRLLVL.

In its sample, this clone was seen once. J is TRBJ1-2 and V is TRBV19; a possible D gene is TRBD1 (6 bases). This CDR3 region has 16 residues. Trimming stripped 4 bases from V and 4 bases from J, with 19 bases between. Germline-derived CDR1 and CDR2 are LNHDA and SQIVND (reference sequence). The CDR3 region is CASSKDHRVGVYGYTF. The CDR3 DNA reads TGTGCCAGTAGTAAAGACCACAGGGTAGGGGTCTATGGCTACACCTTC. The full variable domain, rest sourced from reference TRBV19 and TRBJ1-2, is DGGITQSPKYLFRKEGQNVTLSCEQNLNHDAMYWYRQDPGQGLRLIYYSQIVNDFQKGDIAEGYSVSREKKESFPLTVTSAQKNPTAFYLCASSKDHRVGVYGYTFGSGTRLTVV.